The rows below give T cell receptor beta chains drawn from one sample of a study of T cell repertoires in cytomegalovirus infection. One entry per CDR3 protein, called by TCRdb with MiXCR from the reads. Among 150,000 to 200,000 distinct CDR3 sequences listed, approximately 15% were seen once. The specimen sequenced was PBMCs. The origin of the receptors is a human donor in good health (CMV status not recorded). Some clones in this sample may be carry-over from other donors' samples. Each CDR3 is given without its conserved first and last residue. Size values are once, few and many counts, or a class for expanded clones, and some rows have none.

abundance: many; j_gene: TRBJ1-5; v_gene: TRBV10-3; CDR3aa: AISDQRSNQPQH
abundance: NA; j_gene: TRBJ1-2; v_gene: TRBV9; CDR3aa: ASSGTGQGSGGYT
abundance: few; j_gene: TRBJ2-1; v_gene: TRBV5-1; CDR3aa: ASSFQGGGYNEQF
abundance: NA; j_gene: TRBJ1-5; v_gene: TRBV20-1; CDR3aa: SARKGESQPQH
abundance: many; j_gene: TRBJ2-1; v_gene: TRBV7-8; CDR3aa: ASSLGGGGSNEQF
abundance: NA; j_gene: TRBJ2-7; v_gene: TRBV20-1; CDR3aa: SARDRITGGGHEQY
abundance: few; j_gene: TRBJ2-3; v_gene: TRBV20-1; CDR3aa: SAIDYPQQY
abundance: many; j_gene: TRBJ2-7; v_gene: TRBV6-5; CDR3aa: ASSSNGQKQY
abundance: many; j_gene: TRBJ2-2; v_gene: TRBV7-2; CDR3aa: ASSLGELF
abundance: few; j_gene: TRBJ2-7; v_gene: TRBV6-6; CDR3aa: ASSYSSPYEQY
abundance: NA; j_gene: TRBJ2-1; v_gene: TRBV10-3; CDR3aa: AIRTGKGDEQF
abundance: NA; j_gene: TRBJ2-1; v_gene: TRBV7-3; CDR3aa: ASSLSPGTGADEQF
abundance: many; j_gene: TRBJ1-2; v_gene: TRBV7-2; CDR3aa: ASSLNGVTNYGYT
abundance: many; j_gene: TRBJ1-5; v_gene: TRBV7-9; CDR3aa: ASTLAGGNQPQH
abundance: many; j_gene: TRBJ1-1; v_gene: TRBV7-8; CDR3aa: ASSLKGQLPTNTEAF
abundance: NA; j_gene: TRBJ1-2; v_gene: TRBV11-2; CDR3aa: ASSLDSPWGGYGYT
abundance: NA; j_gene: TRBJ2-2; v_gene: TRBV2; CDR3aa: ASRTSTLNPGELF
abundance: NA; j_gene: TRBJ2-3; v_gene: TRBV7-9; CDR3aa: ATLHPRRSSTDTQY
abundance: many; j_gene: TRBJ2-3; v_gene: TRBV7-2; CDR3aa: ASSLVSTDTQY
abundance: few; j_gene: TRBJ2-7; v_gene: TRBV2; CDR3aa: ASSAQEGPYEQY
abundance: many; j_gene: TRBJ1-1; v_gene: TRBV7-2; CDR3aa: ASTYPGGNTEAF
abundance: many; j_gene: TRBJ2-4; v_gene: TRBV4-1; CDR3aa: ASSQEGVAKNIQY